Listed here are 24 T cell receptor beta chains from one sample, sequenced in a study of neoadjuvant anti-PD-1 for oral cavity cancer. Data came from immunoSEQ multiplex PCR; TCRdb stores just in-frame clones and leaves some out. This table holds thousands of clones, approximately 71% found once. Described time point: after neoadjuvant nivolumab, at surgical resection. Sequencing was performed on PBMCs, taken after nivolumab (anti-PD-1) treatment. The origin of the receptors is a person aged 35 to 85 with oral cavity squamous cell carcinoma.

V usage is TRBV6-9 and J usage is TRBJ1-3; no reliable D call. This CDR3 spans 12 amino acids. V was pared by 5 bases and J by 5 bases, with 7 bases between. Germline-derived CDR1 and CDR2 are MNHGY and SVAAGI. The CDR3 nucleotides are TGTGCCAGCAGTGGACGGAGAAACACCATATATTTT. This translates into CASSGRRNTIYF.

This clone has only one observation. This chain uses TRBV4-3 with TRBJ1-4; maybe TRBD1 (5 bases). The CDR3 has 16 amino acids. Deletions cut 4 bases from V and 1 base from J, with 13 bases between. Germline assignment: CDR1 LGHNA and CDR2 YSLEER. CDR3 region: CASSPTEGLTNEKLFF. In nucleotides, the CDR3 is TGCGCCAGCAGCCCAACCGAGGGGCTAACTAATGAAAAACTGTTTTTT.

This clone occurred once. The chain links TRBV6-6 to TRBJ2-2; TRBD1 is a possible D gene (6 bases). Trimming cost V 5 bases and J 4 bases, with 14 bases left between them. This CDR3 contains 15 residues. CDR1 is MNHNY and CDR2 is SVGAGI in the germline V gene (reference sequence). Written as DNA, the CDR3 is TGTGCCAGCAGTCCAGGGGTTCGAGGCACCGGGGAGCTGTTTTTT. It codes for CASSPGVRGTGELFF.

This clone was recorded once. The chain has TRBV4-1 and TRBJ2-1; no clear D gene. The CDR3 contains 13 residues. CDR1 and CDR2 (germline): MGHRA, YSYEKL. Trimming took off 1 base at V and 1 base at J, with 2 bases between the two ends. The CDR3 coding sequence is TGCGCCAGCAGCCAAGGGTCCTACAATGAGCAGTTCTTC. Its translation is CASSQGSYNEQFF.

This clone was picked up a small number of times. Here the CDR3 DNA reads TGTGCCAGCAGTTCCGGACCTCTCCGTGGCTACACCTTC. Its translation: CASSSGPLRGYTF. The chain has TRBV28 and TRBJ1-2; D is uncertain. The CDR3 is 13 amino acids. Trimming stripped 4 bases from V and 7 bases from J, with 13 bases between. Germline loops: CDR1 MDHEN, CDR2 SYDVKM.

The rearrangement uses TRBV6-1 and TRBJ2-1, with 8 nucleotides matching TRBD2. V lost 3 bases and J lost 6; bases outside the gene matches: 7. The V gene's germline CDR1 is MNHNS and CDR2 SASEGT. The CDR3 is 15 residues long. This CDR3 is CASSDFGGAGNEQFF. The CDR3 DNA sequence: TGTGCCAGCAGTGATTTCGGGGGGGCGGGCAATGAGCAGTTCTTC.

V is TRBV11-2 and J is TRBJ2-5; 10 nucleotides match TRBD1. The germline V gene has CDR1 SGHAT and CDR2 FQNNGV. The CDR3 extends over 16 amino acids. The ends lost 1 base at V and 4 bases at J; junction bases unmatched: 6. In DNA, the CDR3 is TGTGCCAGCAGCTTAGTTGGACAGGGGGGAGGAGAGACCCAGTACTTC. This translates into CASSLVGQGGGETQYF. Full variable domain (rest looked up from reference TRBV11-2 and TRBJ2-5): EAGVAQSPRYKIIEKRQSVAFWCNPISGHATLYWYQQILGQGPKLLIQFQNNGVVDDSQLPKDRFSAERLKGVDSTLKIQPAKLEDSAVYLCASSLVGQGGGETQYFGPGTRLLVL.

The chain has TRBV28 and TRBJ2-5; 9 nucleotides agree with TRBD1. The CDR3 extends over 16 amino acids. Per the germline V gene, CDR1 is MDHEN and CDR2 is SYDVKM. The junction had 9 bases not matched to a gene; V was cut back by 6 bases and J by 1 base. The CDR3 coding sequence is TGTGCCAGCAGCCTATTACAGGGGGCAGTCCAAGAGACCCAGTACTTC. Protein product: CASSLLQGAVQETQYF.

This clone was observed a handful of times. The chain employs TRBV4-3 and TRBJ1-4; D remains unclear. V lost 1 base, J lost 8 bases, and 5 bases lay in between. Per germline, CDR1 LGHNA and CDR2 YSLEER. This CDR3 has 12 amino acids. The CDR3 bases are TGCGCCAGCAGCCAAGCTAGAGAAAAACTGTTTTTT. Amino acid sequence: CASSQAREKLFF.

This clone was detected only a few times. The CDR3 DNA reads as TGTGCCAGCAGTCCACAACAGGGGGGAACTGAAGCTTTCTTT. Its protein is CASSPQQGGTEAFF. V and J are TRBV27 and TRBJ1-1; 8 bases match TRBD1. This CDR3 has 14 amino acids. CDR1 and CDR2 from the germline V gene are MNHEY and SMNVEV (reference sequence). Trimming cost V 5 bases and J 5 bases; bases outside gene matches: 7.

The chain is built from TRBV7-2 and TRBJ2-2; 11 positions match TRBD2. The CDR3 is made up of 18 amino acids. CDR1 and CDR2 (germline): SGHTA, FQGNSA. With V trimmed by 4 bases and J by 5 bases, 12 bases remained unmatched. The CDR3: CASSSLLSGGALTGELFF. The CDR3 DNA is TGTGCCAGCAGCTCTCTCCTTAGCGGGGGGGCCCTGACCGGGGAGCTGTTTTTT.

The chain uses TRBV5-8 and TRBJ1-1, with 8 bases fitting TRBD1. Germline assignment: CDR1 SGHTS and CDR2 YDEGEE. CDR3 size: 13 residues. The trim removed 4 bases at V and 7 bases at J, leaving 6 bases unmatched. CDR3 sequence: CASSRNRGSEAFF. In DNA form, the CDR3 reads TGTGCCAGCAGCCGCAACAGGGGGAGTGAAGCTTTCTTT.

This sequence joins TRBV10-1 and TRBJ2-5, with D unresolved. Between the trimmed V and J ends, which lost 3 bases and 5 bases, there was a span of 13 bases. CDR1 is WNHNN and CDR2 is SYGVQD in the germline V gene (reference sequence). The length of the CDR3 is 14 residues. The CDR3 region is CASSEAGHSETQYF. The CDR3 DNA is TGCGCCAGCAGTGAAGCCGGGCATTCGGAGACCCAGTACTTC.

This clone turned up a few times. The rearrangement joins TRBV19 to TRBJ1-2; no reliable D call. Between the trimmed V and J ends, which lost 4 bases and 3 bases, there was a span of 15 bases. Per the germline V gene, CDR1 is LNHDA and CDR2 is SQIVND (reference sequence). This CDR3 has 15 amino acids. CDR3 loop: CASSNSASHYYGYTF. The DNA of the CDR3 is TGTGCCAGTAGTAATTCGGCATCCCACTACTATGGCTACACCTTC.

The V and J genes are TRBV9 and TRBJ1-2; a weak D match, TRBD1 (6 bases). CDR1 SGDLS and CDR2 YYNGEE come from the germline V gene. This CDR3 region has 13 residues. The germline V and J ends were trimmed by 4 bases and 8 bases, with 15 bases remaining between them. The CDR3 region has the DNA TGTGCCAGCAGCCCCCACGGGGGGCTCGGCTACACCTTC. This codes for CASSPHGGLGYTF.

The chain uses TRBV11-2 and TRBJ1-6; a possible D gene is TRBD1 (6 bases). The CDR3 runs 16 residues. The germline V gene has CDR1 SGHAT and CDR2 FQNNGV. V lost 1 base and J 10 bases, leaving 17 bases between the germline ends. For the CDR3, the DNA is TGTGCCAGCAGCTTAGGGGGAGCGGGACAATACTCACCCCTCCACTTT. Encoded protein: CASSLGGAGQYSPLHF. Full variable domain (remainder filled in from reference TRBV11-2 and TRBJ1-6): EAGVAQSPRYKIIEKRQSVAFWCNPISGHATLYWYQQILGQGPKLLIQFQNNGVVDDSQLPKDRFSAERLKGVDSTLKIQPAKLEDSAVYLCASSLGGAGQYSPLHFGNGTRLTVT.

V and J are TRBV19 and TRBJ1-5, with 9 bases lining up with TRBD1. Germline lookup yields CDR1 LNHDA and CDR2 SQIVND (reference sequence). Losses at the gene ends were 4 bases for V and 2 bases for J; bases not matched to a gene: 3. This CDR3 is 15 amino acids long. As DNA, the CDR3 is TGTGCCAGTAGTACCCGGGACAGGGGCAATCAGCCCCAGCATTTT. Translating it yields CASSTRDRGNQPQHF.

This chain connects TRBV27 to TRBJ2-2; D is ambiguous. The germline gives CDR1 MNHEY, CDR2 SMNVEV (reference sequence). This CDR3 spans 13 amino acids. V was cut by 0 bases and J by 5 bases, with 4 bases left in between. The CDR3 region has the DNA TGTGCCAGCAGTTTATCCGGGACCGGGGAGCTGTTTTTT. Encoded protein: CASSLSGTGELFF.

This sequence joins TRBV4-3 and TRBJ1-4; a possible D gene is TRBD1 (6 bases). V gave up 0 bases and J gave up 4 bases, with 12 bases separating them. Germline V gives CDR1 LGHNA, CDR2 YSLEER. This CDR3 spans 16 amino acids. CDR3 coding DNA: TGCGCCAGCAGCCAAGATGGGCAGGGGAGTAATGAAAAACTGTTTTTT. Its protein product is CASSQDGQGSNEKLFF.

The chain combines TRBV6-4 with TRBJ2-3, with D possibly TRBD2 on 7 matching bases. Germline CDR1 reads MRHNA; CDR2 reads SNTAGT. Between the trimmed V and J ends, which lost 2 bases and 2 bases, there was a span of 8 bases. The CDR3 extends over 14 amino acids. The CDR3: CASSDGGATDTQYF. The CDR3 DNA is TGTGCCAGCAGTGACGGGGGGGCCACAGATACGCAGTATTTT.

This chain connects TRBV9 to TRBJ2-1; D may be TRBD1 or TRBD2 (6 bases each). There are 17 residues in the CDR3. Germline CDR1 reads SGDLS; CDR2 reads YYNGEE. V lost 0 bases to trimming and J lost 4 bases, with 17 bases between them. CDR3 nucleotides: TGTGCCAGCAGCGTAGACGGGGGAACAGGGCCATACAATGAGCAGTTCTTC. Protein sequence: CASSVDGGTGPYNEQFF.

The rearrangement joins TRBV5-1 to TRBJ2-7, with unresolved D. Per germline, CDR1 SGHRS and CDR2 YFSETQ. The V and J ends lost 0 bases and 0 bases respectively, with 10 bases between them. The length of the CDR3 is 15 residues. CDR3: CASSLGLTPSYEQYF. The CDR3 DNA is TGCGCCAGCAGCTTGGGATTAACACCCTCCTACGAGCAGTACTTC.

The chain joins TRBV2 to TRBJ2-3; unclear D gene. With 5 bases removed from V and 4 bases from J, the gap between germline ends came to 13 bases. This CDR3 region has 14 residues. Germline CDR1 is SNHLY and CDR2 is FYNNEI. The CDR3 protein is CASSRRSAADTQYF. CDR3 nucleotide sequence: TGTGCCAGCAGTCGGAGATCCGCGGCAGATACGCAGTATTTT.

This clone was seen only a few times. The V call is TRBV18, the J call TRBJ2-2; 9 bases align to TRBD1. Looked up from germline, CDR1 is KGHSH and CDR2 is LQKENI. The junction had 8 bases not matched to a gene; V was cut back by 4 bases and J by 2 bases. This CDR3 is 17 amino acids long. CDR3 sequence: CASSRRPGQGNTGELFF. The CDR3 coding sequence is TGTGCCAGCTCACGACGGCCGGGACAGGGTAACACCGGGGAGCTGTTTTTT.